These 7 T cell receptor beta chains were sequenced from one sample in a study of CD8 T cells in Susac syndrome. Random hexamers were used to reverse transcribe 0.5 to 1 ug of RNA. TCRdb independently ran MiXCR on the immunoSEQ multiplex PCR reads; one entry per CDR3 protein. The sample lists about 160,000 distinct CDR3 sequences; approximately 94% were seen once. Sequenced input: CD4+ T cells from PBMCs. All receptors come from a human donor with Susac syndrome.

DNA for the CDR3: TGTGCCTTGGACAGGGGGAATCAGCCCCAGCATTTT. This codes for CALDRGNQPQHF. The chain uses TRBV30 and TRBJ1-5, with 10 positions matching TRBD1. J lost 4 bases, V lost 7 bases, and 1 base had no gene match. The CDR3 loop spans 12 amino acids. Germline CDR1 reads GTSNPN; CDR2 reads SVGIG (reference sequence).

The rearrangement uses TRBV7-8 and TRBJ2-1; perhaps TRBD2 as D (6 bases). This CDR3 is built from 14 residues. Germline V gene sequence: CDR1 SGHVS, CDR2 FQNEAQ. Trimming cost V 0 bases and J 5 bases, with 8 bases left between them. This CDR3 is CASSLARGNNEQFF. The CDR3 coding sequence is TGTGCCAGCAGCTTAGCGCGGGGAAACAATGAGCAGTTCTTC.

The chain recombines TRBV29-1 with TRBJ2-3; 7 bases are shared with TRBD2. V shed 4 bases and J 5 bases; nucleotides not matched to a gene: 12. The CDR3 is 15 residues long. From germline, CDR1 is SQVTM and CDR2 ANQGSEA. CDR3 nucleotide sequence: TGCAGCGTTGGCCCCTTGGCGGGGGTAGTAGATACGCAGTATTTT. Its translation: CSVGPLAGVVDTQYF.

The rearrangement links TRBV7-9 to TRBJ2-3; possibly TRBD1 for D (6 bases). The CDR3 spans 14 residues. Germline V gives CDR1 SEHNR, CDR2 FQNEAQ (reference sequence). Trimming removed 0 bases at V and 6 bases at J, with 10 bases between. In DNA, the CDR3 is TGTGCCAGCAGCTTAGCGGGGACAACTGATACGCAGTATTTT. Protein product: CASSLAGTTDTQYF. Variable domain in full (rest from reference TRBV7-9 and TRBJ2-3): DTGVSQNPRHKITKRGQNVTFRCDPISEHNRLYWYRQTLGQGPEFLTYFQNEAQLEKSRLLSDRFSAERPKGSFSTLEIQRTEQGDSAMYLCASSLAGTTDTQYFGPGTRLTVL.

The CDR3 spells CASSPPPNRGQQYF. Written as DNA, the CDR3 is TGTGCCAGCAGCCCCCCCCCGAACAGGGGCCAGCAGTACTTC. The chain is built from TRBV7-2 and TRBJ2-7; 7 bases fit TRBD1. This CDR3 has 14 residues. The germline V gene has CDR1 SGHTA and CDR2 FQGNSA. Unmatched junction bases numbered 12, after V lost 5 bases and J lost 8 bases.

This rearrangement joins TRBV5-1 to TRBJ2-1; no firm D call. The V gene lost 4 bases and the J gene lost 3 bases, with 5 bases spanning the gap. Germline loops: CDR1 SGHRS, CDR2 YFSETQ. CDR3 length: 12 residues. This CDR3 reads CASSEDYNEQFF. The DNA of the CDR3 is TGCGCCAGCAGCGAAGACTACAATGAGCAGTTCTTC.

V gene TRBV28 combines with J gene TRBJ1-3; D is unresolved. V lost 2 bases to trimming and J lost 2 bases, with 7 bases between them. CDR1 and CDR2 (germline): MDHEN, SYDVKM. This CDR3 comprises 14 residues. CDR3 nucleotide sequence: TGTGCCAGCAGTTTAACGGGAACTGGAAACACCATATATTTT. Protein sequence: CASSLTGTGNTIYF.